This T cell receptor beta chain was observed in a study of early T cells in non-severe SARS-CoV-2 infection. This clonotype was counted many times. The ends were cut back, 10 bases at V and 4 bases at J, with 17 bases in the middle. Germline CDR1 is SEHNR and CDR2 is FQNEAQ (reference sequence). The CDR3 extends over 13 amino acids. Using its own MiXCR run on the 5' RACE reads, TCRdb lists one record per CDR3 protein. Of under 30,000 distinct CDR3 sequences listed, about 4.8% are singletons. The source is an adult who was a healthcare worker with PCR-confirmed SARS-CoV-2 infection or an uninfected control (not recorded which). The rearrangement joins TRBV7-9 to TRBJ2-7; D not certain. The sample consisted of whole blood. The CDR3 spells CAIDALIPYEQYF. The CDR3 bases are TGTGCCATCGACGCTCTAATTCCATACGAGCAGTACTTC.